Listed below are T cell receptor beta chains from one sample, sequenced in a study of OX40 agonist ivuxolimab in advanced cancers. Sequenced by immunoSEQ multiplex PCR; TCRdb stores in-frame clones only, minus some. The table lists more than 65,000 clones, 92% of them singletons. The specimen comprised CD4+ or CD8+ T cells sorted from blood, sampled in a trial of the OX40 agonist ivuxolimab. The receptors come from an adult with an advanced solid tumor such as melanoma, head and neck, liver or kidney cancer. CDR3s include the opening cysteine and the closing phenylalanine or tryptophan. D genes are given only for firm matches. Only part of the rows carry a size: once, few, many, or a class if the clone is expanded.

J gene	V gene	clone size	D gene	CDR3 DNA	CDR3 protein
TRBJ2-1	TRBV10-2	once	.	TGCGCCAGCAGTGAGTCAGGGTCCTACAATGAGCAGTTCTTC	CASSESGSYNEQFF
TRBJ1-1	TRBV11-2	.	TRBD1	TGTGCCAGCAGCTTATGGGACAGGGAGATCGGGGGTGAAGCTTTCTTT	CASSLWDREIGGEAFF
TRBJ2-7	TRBV29-1	.	.	TGCAGCGTTGTAGACTACGAGCAGTACTTC	CSVVDYEQYF
TRBJ2-2	TRBV11-3	.	TRBD1	TGTGCCAGCAGCTTAGATCATGGACAGGGGCCATCGTGGACCGGGGAGCTGTTTTTT	CASSLDHGQGPSWTGELFF
TRBJ2-3	TRBV5-4	.	TRBD2	TGTGCCAGCAGCTTCGGGCTAGCGGGGGGGGCTCCAGATACGCAGTATTTT	CASSFGLAGGAPDTQYF
TRBJ2-7	TRBV19	.	.	TGTGCCAGTAGTATCTTCCCGGGACCGTCATGGGAGCAGTACTTC	CASSIFPGPSWEQYF
TRBJ1-1	TRBV7-2	.	TRBD1	TGTGCCAGCAGCTACGCGCCCCGTGGGGACAGGGCGGCAGCTTTCTTT	CASSYAPRGDRAAAFF
TRBJ2-1	TRBV7-8	.	TRBD2	TGTGCCAGCAGCTTAGGCGGGGGGGGCTACAATGAGCAGTTCTTC	CASSLGGGGYNEQFF
TRBJ1-2	TRBV12-5	.	.	TGTGCTAGTGCTTTTGGAGGGGGAACTGGCTACACCTTC	CASAFGGGTGYTF
TRBJ1-1	TRBV7-9	.	.	TGTGCCAGCAGCTTACTGGGGATTGAAGCTTTCTTT	CASSLLGIEAFF
TRBJ2-3	TRBV7-8	few	TRBD2	TGTGCCAGCAGCCTTCTAGCGGGGGGCCCGGATACGCAGTATTTT	CASSLLAGGPDTQYF
TRBJ1-5	TRBV15	.	.	TGTGCCACCAGCAGAGATGGAGGGACTGCCAATCAGCCCCAGCATTTT	CATSRDGGTANQPQHF
TRBJ1-1	TRBV18	.	.	TGTGCCAGCTCACCACAGGGTGGGGGTGTTCGAGACACTGAAGCTTTCTTT	CASSPQGGGVRDTEAFF
TRBJ2-7	TRBV9	.	TRBD1	TGTGCCAGCAGCGTGGGGCAGGGGGACCCCTACGAGCAGTACTTC	CASSVGQGDPYEQYF
TRBJ2-1	TRBV9	.	TRBD2	TGTGCCAGCAGCGGGAGCGGGGGGCCGGGGAATGAGCAGTTCTTC	CASSGSGGPGNEQFF
TRBJ1-5	TRBV10-2	.	TRBD1	TGCGCCAGTCAGGGGGGAGGACCGCCCCAGCATTTT	CASQGGGPPQHF
TRBJ2-6	TRBV7-3	.	.	TGTGCCAGCGGATACCCTGGGGCCAACGTCCTGACTTTC	CASGYPGANVLTF
TRBJ2-2	TRBV7-9	.	TRBD1	TGTGCCAGCAGCGGATCGGACAGGGGGCACACCGGGGAGCTGTTTTTT	CASSGSDRGHTGELFF
TRBJ1-2	TRBV4-3	once	TRBD1	TGCGCCAGCAGCCAAGCCTATCCGGACAGGGCCTATGGCTACACCTTC	CASSQAYPDRAYGYTF
TRBJ1-5	TRBV4-2	once	.	TGTGCCAGCAGCCAAGTAAATCCGGGGCCGAATAGCAATCAGCCCCAGCATTTT	CASSQVNPGPNSNQPQHF
TRBJ2-3	TRBV30	.	.	TGTGCCTGGAGTCGGGTGAGGTACACAGATACGCAGTATTTT	CAWSRVRYTDTQYF
TRBJ1-2	TRBV7-9	.	.	TGTGCCAGCAGCGCTACGGGACATCTTAACTATGGCTACACCTTC	CASSATGHLNYGYTF
TRBJ2-7	TRBV9	.	.	TGTGCCAGCAGCCCAGACCTCGGGACTGGGAGCTACGAGCAGTACTTC	CASSPDLGTGSYEQYF
TRBJ2-1	TRBV9	.	TRBD2	TGTGCCAGCAGCGGGAGCGGGGGGGCCATTTACAATGAGCAGTTCTTC	CASSGSGGAIYNEQFF
TRBJ2-7	TRBV7-9	.	.	TGTGCCAGCAGCTTAGCGCGGCTACAGAGCTCCTACGAGCAGTACTTC	CASSLARLQSSYEQYF
TRBJ2-7	TRBV27	.	TRBD2	TGTGCCAGCAGTTTTTCGCGGGGGGGCTACGAGCAGTACTTC	CASSFSRGGYEQYF
TRBJ1-5	TRBV6-1	.	TRBD1	TGTGCCAGCAGTGAAGCTGTTCGGACAGGGGGTTATCAGCCCCAGCATTTT	CASSEAVRTGGYQPQHF
TRBJ2-1	TRBV7-8	.	.	TGTGCCAGCAGCTTGGCGCCGGGGGCCTACAATGAGCAGTTCTTC	CASSLAPGAYNEQFF
TRBJ1-5	TRBV13	.	.	TGTGCCAGCAGCTCCAGGGGTAATCAGCCCCAGCATTTT	CASSSRGNQPQHF
TRBJ1-3	TRBV4-2	.	.	TGTGCCAGCAGCCAGTTAGAAGGAAACACCATATATTTT	CASSQLEGNTIYF
TRBJ1-5	TRBV5-6	once	TRBD1	TGTGCCAGCAGCTTAGGGACAGGGGGGCCCCTTAGCAATCAGCCCCAGCATTTT	CASSLGTGGPLSNQPQHF
TRBJ1-1	TRBV18	.	.	TGTGCCAGCTCACCACCGGTTGCGGGGCCCGTCGATGAAGCTTTCTTT	CASSPPVAGPVDEAFF
TRBJ2-1	TRBV27	.	.	TGTGCCAGCAGCGAATACAATGAGCAGTTCTTC	CASSEYNEQFF
TRBJ2-7	TRBV7-4	.	.	TGTGCCAGCAGCTTTTACGTGGGGGGCCTTATCTACGAGCAGTACTTC	CASSFYVGGLIYEQYF
TRBJ1-5	TRBV6-6	.	.	TGTGCCAGCAGTCCACCGGACAGCCTCAATCAGCCCCAGCATTTT	CASSPPDSLNQPQHF
TRBJ2-1	TRBV6-1	.	.	TGTGCCAGCAGTGAAGACGGGGCCCGATACAATGAGCAGTTCTTC	CASSEDGARYNEQFF
TRBJ2-7	TRBV11-3	.	TRBD1	TGTGCCAGCAGCCCGGACAGGGACTACGAGCAGTACTTC	CASSPDRDYEQYF
TRBJ1-5	TRBV6-5	.	.	TGTGCCAGCAGCGGGGGGGGTGATCAGCCCCAGCATTTT	CASSGGGDQPQHF
TRBJ1-1	TRBV11-2	.	TRBD1	TGTGCCAGCACACGACAGGGTGACACTGAAGCTTTCTTT	CASTRQGDTEAFF
TRBJ1-1	TRBV27	once	.	TGTGCCAGCAGTTTATCGGGGACTGAAGCTTTCTTT	CASSLSGTEAFF
TRBJ1-5	TRBV19	.	.	TGTGCCACTATGGGGGACGGGGGGGATAGCAATCAGCCCCAGCATTTT	CATMGDGGDSNQPQHF
TRBJ2-5	TRBV27	.	.	TGTGCCAGCAGTTTAGGCAGGGGGGGGACCCAGTACTTC	CASSLGRGGTQYF
TRBJ1-1	TRBV5-1	.	.	TGCGCCAGCAGTTATTGGGGTGGGGGACCCTTGAACACTGAAGCTTTCTTT	CASSYWGGGPLNTEAFF
TRBJ2-5	TRBV10-3	.	.	TGTGCCATCCGGTCGGGCGACGGAGAGACCCAGTACTTC	CAIRSGDGETQYF
TRBJ2-7	TRBV19	.	TRBD2	TGTGCCAGTAGTTGGGGAGGGAGCTCCTACGAGCAGTACTTC	CASSWGGSSYEQYF
TRBJ2-7	TRBV9	.	.	TGTGCCAGCAGCGTAGGAGCCTGGACGGAGAACTCCTACGAGCAGTACTTC	CASSVGAWTENSYEQYF
TRBJ2-6	TRBV6-6	.	TRBD1	TGTGCCAGCAGTTACGACAGGGGGCAGCGGGCCAACGTCCTGACTTTC	CASSYDRGQRANVLTF
TRBJ1-1	TRBV7-9	.	.	TGTGCCAGCAGCTTCCAGGGTGGGGACACTGAAGCTTTCTTT	CASSFQGGDTEAFF
TRBJ2-7	TRBV9	once	TRBD1	TGTGCCAGCAGCCCGCGGGACAGGGAATACGAGCAGTACTTC	CASSPRDREYEQYF
TRBJ1-2	TRBV5-1	.	.	TGCGCCAGCAGCCTGGGGTATGGCTACACCTTC	CASSLGYGYTF
TRBJ1-4	TRBV4-2	.	.	TGTGCCAGCAGCCAAGATCGTTTCGTCGGTGAAAAACTGTTTTTT	CASSQDRFVGEKLFF
TRBJ1-2	TRBV9	.	TRBD1	TGTGCCAGCGGGACAGGCGGGGGCTACACCTTC	CASGTGGGYTF
TRBJ1-5	TRBV7-6	.	.	TGTGCCAGCAGCTTAGGACGGGGCAGGGAAAGCAATCAGCCCCAGCATTTT	CASSLGRGRESNQPQHF
TRBJ1-1	TRBV9	once	.	TGTGCCAGCAGCGTAGGGGGCACTGAAGCTTTCTTT	CASSVGGTEAFF
TRBJ1-1	TRBV5-6	.	TRBD1	TGTGCCAGCAGCTACAGACAGGGTGAAGCTTTCTTT	CASSYRQGEAFF